This T cell receptor (beta chain) was documented in a study of blood T cell repertoires in COVID-19. Background on the study: Samples came from the United States, Italy and Spain, spanning acute and convalescent COVID-19. The analysed material was cDNA or gDNA that came from T cells, B-cell-depleted T cells, or PBMCs.

Ages ranged from roughly 18 to 100 years, with residence in about two dozen US areas. Sequencing was performed with immunoSEQ multiplex PCR; in TCRdb, only in-frame clones are kept and a portion is missing. The sample includes under 150,000 clones, about 86% of them seen just once. This CDR3 is built from 15 residues. CDR1 is SGHTA and CDR2 is FQGTGA in the germline V gene. After removal of 5 bases from V and 2 bases from J, the junction contained 4 bases not matched to a gene. Material: PBMCs or T cells enriched from blood (not recorded which). This receptor was identified in a woman aged 45-65 years who had recovered from COVID-19. This chain connects TRBV7-3 to TRBJ2-2; 8 bases map to TRBD1. CDR3 loop: CASSPQGGNTGELFF. Here the CDR3 DNA reads TGTGCCAGCAGCCCACAGGGGGGTAACACCGGGGAGCTGTTTTTT.